This T cell receptor (beta chain) emerged from a study of blood T cell repertoires in COVID-19. About the study: The United States, Italy and Spain supplied acute and convalescent COVID-19 samples.

The CDR3 is 14 amino acids. J was trimmed by 3 bases and V by 3 bases; bases with no gene match: 2. Germline V lookup: CDR1 MGHRA, CDR2 YSYEKL. The protocol was immunoSEQ multiplex PCR, while the TCRdb copy is restricted to in-frame clones and leaves out a portion. The sample includes approximately 100,000 clones, 80% to 90% of them seen just once. V is TRBV4-1 and J is TRBJ2-7; TRBD2 matches 10 bases. This TCR was sampled from a woman older than 75 with active COVID-19. Specimen: peripheral blood. The CDR3 nucleotides are TGCGCCAGCAGCCACCGGACTAGCGGCTACGAGCAGTACTTC. Translated, it gives CASSHRTSGYEQYF.